The entry below gives a single TCR beta chain sequence along with its context. What this receptor recognizes is not known. Per-base quality was not reported, and no clone a single base away is much larger than it. V is reduced by 5 bases and J by 1 base, leaving a spacing of 5 bases between them. The CDR3 sequence holds 12 residues, the cysteine and phenylalanine included. Only the CDR3 part of the read is kept: 36 bases, read in frame from the first base. CDR1 and CDR2 are drawn from the germline V gene (reference sequence): MNHEY, SMNVEV. The entry originates in a study of OX40 agonist ivuxolimab in advanced cancers. Background for the entire study: Ivuxolimab was an agonistic, fully human IgG2 monoclonal antibody directed against OX40 (CD134), a costimulatory receptor. Intravenous ivuxolimab was administered to patients every 2 weeks at six dose levels: 0.01, 0.1, 0.3, 1.5, 3 and 10 mg/kg. Among the roughly 54 dose-escalation patients, around 20 had hepatocellular carcinoma, 15 or so melanoma, 9 renal cell carcinoma and 9 head and neck cancer. In the dose-escalation cohort, around four fifths of patients were male, and the mean age was 60 years with a range of about 23 to 79. Prior anti-PD-1, anti-PD-L1 or anti-CTLA-4 therapy was permitted, and about two fifths of dose-escalation patients had received checkpoint inhibitors. Partial responses occurred in three dose-escalation patients: two with cutaneous melanoma and one with hepatocellular carcinoma. Peripheral TCRbeta sequencing was intended to test whether TCR sequence diversity was altered and clonal T-cell expansion was caused by ivuxolimab. The paper reports the monotherapy dose-escalation portion (N ≈ 50 patients) of the phase I ivuxolimab trial.

The trial excluded patients who had a history of autoimmune disease or were on systemic immunosuppression. Peripheral blood for TCR sequencing was drawn from every dose cohort at baseline, at cycle 4 day 1 and at cycle 7 day 1. Samples came from an open-label, multicenter, first-in-human phase I dose-escalation trial of ivuxolimab. Adults with locally advanced or metastatic head and neck squamous cell, hepatocellular, melanoma or renal cell carcinoma were enrolled in the trial. CD4+ and CD8+ T cells were sorted separately from peripheral blood before TCR sequencing. Overall study results and their limits: Which antigens the clonally expanded peripheral T cells were specific for was not determined. Low levels of normalized T-cell clonal expansion were also seen in some nonresponding patients. Partial responders in the 0.1-3.0 mg/kg groups had among the lowest normalized peripheral clonal expansion, especially among CD8+ T cells. Clonal expansion of both CD4+ and CD8+ blood T cells was observed from baseline to week 6 at doses 0.1 to 3.0 mg/kg. After ivuxolimab, expanded clones were on average more numerous among CD8+ T cells than among CD4+ T cells.

Genomic DNA was isolated from the sorted cells so that the TCRbeta CDR3 region could be sequenced. TCRbeta CDR3 regions were sequenced using the immunoSEQ Assay. The clones in this table, taken by TCRdb from immuneACCESS, are in-frame only. Not every clone is retained; where verified, under half of the shortfall comes from an unresolved V gene, and the cause of the rest is unknown. Counted in this sample were about 88,000 clones; approximately 85% of them appeared once. The ten top clones hold 0.22% of the sample. This receptor chain uses TRBV27 and TRBJ1-1; confidence is insufficient to name the D gene. The sequenced sample was CD4+ or CD8+ T cells sorted from blood, obtained in a trial of the OX40 agonist ivuxolimab. This sequence was found in an adult with an advanced solid tumor such as melanoma, head and neck, liver or kidney cancer. CDR3 region: CASSERNTEAFF. The nucleotides read TGTGCCAGCAGTGAGAGGAACACTGAAGCTTTCTTT.